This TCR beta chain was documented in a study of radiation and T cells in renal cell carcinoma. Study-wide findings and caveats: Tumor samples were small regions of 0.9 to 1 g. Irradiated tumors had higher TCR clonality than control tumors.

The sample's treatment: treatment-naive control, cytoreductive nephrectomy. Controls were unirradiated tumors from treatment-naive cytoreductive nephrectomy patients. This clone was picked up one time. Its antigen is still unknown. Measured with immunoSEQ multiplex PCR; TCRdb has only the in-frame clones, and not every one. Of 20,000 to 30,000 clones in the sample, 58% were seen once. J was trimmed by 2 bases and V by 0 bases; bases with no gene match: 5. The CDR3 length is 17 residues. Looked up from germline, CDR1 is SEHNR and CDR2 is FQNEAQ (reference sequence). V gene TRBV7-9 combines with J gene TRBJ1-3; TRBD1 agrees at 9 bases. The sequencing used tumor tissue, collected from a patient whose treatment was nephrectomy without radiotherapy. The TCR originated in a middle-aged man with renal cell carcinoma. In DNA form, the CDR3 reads TGTGCCAGCAGCTTAGCCCCGGGACAGGGAACTGGAAACACCATATATTTT. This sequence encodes CASSLAPGQGTGNTIYF.